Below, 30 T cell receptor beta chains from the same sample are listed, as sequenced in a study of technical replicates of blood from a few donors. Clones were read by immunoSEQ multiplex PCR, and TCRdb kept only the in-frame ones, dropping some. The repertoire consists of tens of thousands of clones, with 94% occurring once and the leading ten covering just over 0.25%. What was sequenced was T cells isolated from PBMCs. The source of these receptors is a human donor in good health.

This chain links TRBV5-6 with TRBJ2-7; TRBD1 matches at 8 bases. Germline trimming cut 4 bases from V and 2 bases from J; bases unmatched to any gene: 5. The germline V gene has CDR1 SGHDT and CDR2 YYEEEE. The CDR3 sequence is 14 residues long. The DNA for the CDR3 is TGTGCCAGCAGCCAGACAGGGGAACCCTACGAGCAGTACTTC. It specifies CASSQTGEPYEQYF.

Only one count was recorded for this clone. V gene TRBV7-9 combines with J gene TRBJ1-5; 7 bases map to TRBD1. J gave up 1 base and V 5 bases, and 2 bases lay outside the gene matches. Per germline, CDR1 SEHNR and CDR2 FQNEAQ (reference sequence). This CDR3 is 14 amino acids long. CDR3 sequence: CASSVTGSNQPQHF. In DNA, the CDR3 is TGTGCCAGCAGCGTGACAGGGAGCAATCAGCCCCAGCATTTT.

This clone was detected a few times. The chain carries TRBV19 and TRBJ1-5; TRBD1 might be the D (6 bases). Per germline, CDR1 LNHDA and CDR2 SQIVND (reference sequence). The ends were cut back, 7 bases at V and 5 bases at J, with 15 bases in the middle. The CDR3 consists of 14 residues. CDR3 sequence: CASIRTEWDQPQHF. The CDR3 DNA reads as TGTGCCAGTATCCGGACAGAGTGGGATCAGCCCCAGCATTTT.

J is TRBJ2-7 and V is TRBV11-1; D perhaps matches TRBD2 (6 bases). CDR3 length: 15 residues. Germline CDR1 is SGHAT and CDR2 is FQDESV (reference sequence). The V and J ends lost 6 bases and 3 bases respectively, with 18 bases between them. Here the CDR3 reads CASRGMGLLVYEQYF. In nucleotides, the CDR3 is TGTGCCAGCAGGGGAATGGGACTCCTGGTCTACGAGCAGTACTTC.

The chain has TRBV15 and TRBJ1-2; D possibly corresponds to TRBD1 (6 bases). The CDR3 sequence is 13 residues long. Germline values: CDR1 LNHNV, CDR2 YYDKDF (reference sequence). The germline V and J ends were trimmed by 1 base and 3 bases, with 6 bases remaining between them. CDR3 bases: TGTGCCACCAGCAGAGCAGGGGACTATGGCTACACCTTC. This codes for CATSRAGDYGYTF.

The CDR3 coding sequence is TGTGCCAGCAGCCAGGACAGTGGTTTATCATACGAGCAGTACTTC. Amino acid sequence: CASSQDSGLSYEQYF. This chain joins TRBV7-2 and TRBJ2-7; TRBD1 might be the D (6 bases). Germline V gene lookup returns CDR1 SGHTA and CDR2 FQGNSA. The CDR3 has 15 residues. Trimming removed 5 bases at V and 4 bases at J, with 18 bases between. The entire variable domain, with the rest obtained from reference TRBV7-2 and TRBJ2-7, is as follows: GAGVSQSPSNKVTEKGKDVELRCDPISGHTALYWYRQSLGQGLEFLIYFQGNSAPDKSGLPSDRFSAERTGGSVSTLTIQRTQQEDSAVYLCASSQDSGLSYEQYFGPGTRLTVT.

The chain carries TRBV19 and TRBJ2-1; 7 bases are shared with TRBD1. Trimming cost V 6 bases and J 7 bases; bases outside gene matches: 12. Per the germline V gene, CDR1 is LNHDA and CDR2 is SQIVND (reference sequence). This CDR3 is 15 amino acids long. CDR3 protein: CASRRQGNTWNEQFF. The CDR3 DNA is TGTGCCAGTAGACGACAGGGTAATACGTGGAATGAGCAGTTCTTC.

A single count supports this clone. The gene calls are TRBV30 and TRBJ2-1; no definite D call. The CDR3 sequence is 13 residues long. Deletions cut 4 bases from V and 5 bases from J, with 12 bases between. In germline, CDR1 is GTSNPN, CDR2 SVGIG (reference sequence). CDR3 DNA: TGTGCCTGGAAGACGAAAACAGACAATGAGCAGTTCTTC. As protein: CAWKTKTDNEQFF.

The CDR3 nucleotides are TGTGCCACCAGCCACACTCCAGGTGAAGCTTTCTTT. Its protein product is CATSHTPGEAFF. The chain couples TRBV15 to TRBJ1-1, with D hard to call. Germline CDR1 and CDR2: LNHNV and YYDKDF (reference sequence). CDR3 length equals 12 residues. V was trimmed by 5 bases and J by 7 bases, leaving 11 bases between them.

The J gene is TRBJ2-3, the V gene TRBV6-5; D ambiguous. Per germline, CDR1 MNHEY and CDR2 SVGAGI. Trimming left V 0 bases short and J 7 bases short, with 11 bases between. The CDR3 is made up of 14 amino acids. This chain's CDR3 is CASSYSGLSYTQYF. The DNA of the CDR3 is TGTGCCAGCAGTTACTCTGGGCTTTCCTATACGCAGTATTTT.

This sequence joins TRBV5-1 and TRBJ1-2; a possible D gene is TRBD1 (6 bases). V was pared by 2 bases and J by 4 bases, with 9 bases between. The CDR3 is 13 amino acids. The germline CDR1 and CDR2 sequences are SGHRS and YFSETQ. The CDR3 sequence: CASSLEGGYGYTF. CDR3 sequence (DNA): TGCGCCAGCAGCTTAGAAGGGGGCTATGGCTACACCTTC.

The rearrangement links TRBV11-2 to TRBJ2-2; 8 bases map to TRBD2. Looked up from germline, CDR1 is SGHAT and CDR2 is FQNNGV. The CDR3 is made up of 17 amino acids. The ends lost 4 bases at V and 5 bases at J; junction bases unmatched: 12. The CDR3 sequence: CASSSSRGGRKTGELFF. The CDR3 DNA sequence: TGTGCCAGCAGCTCCAGCCGGGGCGGGAGGAAGACCGGGGAGCTGTTTTTT. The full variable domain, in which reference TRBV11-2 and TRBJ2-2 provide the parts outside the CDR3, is EAGVAQSPRYKIIEKRQSVAFWCNPISGHATLYWYQQILGQGPKLLIQFQNNGVVDDSQLPKDRFSAERLKGVDSTLKIQPAKLEDSAVYLCASSSSRGGRKTGELFFGEGSRLTVL.

The CDR3 reads CASSPPRTGGEGRLGYTF. The CDR3 bases are TGTGCCAGCAGCCCACCGCGGACAGGGGGGGAGGGGAGGCTGGGCTACACCTTC. The chain employs TRBV5-4 and TRBJ1-2; TRBD1 matches at 10 bases. The V gene's germline CDR1 is SGHNT and CDR2 YYREEE (reference sequence). V dropped 4 bases and J dropped 8; count of bases not matched to a gene: 20. The CDR3 contains 18 residues.

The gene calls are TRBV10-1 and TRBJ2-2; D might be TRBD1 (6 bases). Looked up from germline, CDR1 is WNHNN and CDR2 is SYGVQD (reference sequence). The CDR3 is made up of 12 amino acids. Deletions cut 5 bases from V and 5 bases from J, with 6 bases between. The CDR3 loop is CASSTGTGELFF. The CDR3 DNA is TGCGCCAGCAGTACAGGGACCGGGGAGCTGTTTTTT.

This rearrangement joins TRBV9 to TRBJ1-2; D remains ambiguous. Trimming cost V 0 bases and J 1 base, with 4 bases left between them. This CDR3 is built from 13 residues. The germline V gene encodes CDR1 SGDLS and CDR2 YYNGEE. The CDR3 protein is CASSVDSNYGYTF. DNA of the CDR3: TGTGCCAGCAGCGTAGACAGTAACTATGGCTACACCTTC.

CDR3 loop: CASSTYSGRANYEQYF. CDR3 nucleotides: TGTGCCAGCAGCACTTATAGCGGGAGGGCTAACTACGAGCAGTACTTC. The J gene is TRBJ2-7, the V gene TRBV11-2; 11 bases fit TRBD2. Germline V gives CDR1 SGHAT, CDR2 FQNNGV. This CDR3 is 16 amino acids long. V lost 5 bases, J lost 3 bases, and 9 bases stayed unmatched.

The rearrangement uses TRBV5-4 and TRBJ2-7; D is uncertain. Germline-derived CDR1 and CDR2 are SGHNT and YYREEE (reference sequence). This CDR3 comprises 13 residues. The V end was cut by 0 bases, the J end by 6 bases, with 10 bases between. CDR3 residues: CASSLVAAAEQYF. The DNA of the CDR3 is TGTGCCAGCAGCTTGGTGGCGGCGGCCGAGCAGTACTTC. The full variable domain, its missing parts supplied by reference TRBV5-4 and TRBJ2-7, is ETGVTQSPTHLIKTRGQQVTLRCSSQSGHNTVSWYQQALGQGPQFIFQYYREEENGRGNFPPRFSGLQFPNYSSELNVNALELDDSALYLCASSLVAAAEQYFGPGTRLTVT.

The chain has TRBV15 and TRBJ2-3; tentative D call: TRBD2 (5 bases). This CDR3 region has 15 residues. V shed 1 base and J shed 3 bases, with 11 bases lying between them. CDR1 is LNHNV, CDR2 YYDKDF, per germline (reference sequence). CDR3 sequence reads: CATSRGPGVTDTQYF. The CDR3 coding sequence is TGTGCCACCAGCAGAGGACCCGGGGTTACAGATACGCAGTATTTT. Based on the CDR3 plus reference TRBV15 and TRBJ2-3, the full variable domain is DAMVIQNPRYQVTQFGKPVTLSCSQTLNHNVMYWYQQKSSQAPKLLFHYYDKDFNNEADTPDNFQSRRPNTSFCFLDIRSPGLGDTAMYLCATSRGPGVTDTQYFGPGTRLTVL.

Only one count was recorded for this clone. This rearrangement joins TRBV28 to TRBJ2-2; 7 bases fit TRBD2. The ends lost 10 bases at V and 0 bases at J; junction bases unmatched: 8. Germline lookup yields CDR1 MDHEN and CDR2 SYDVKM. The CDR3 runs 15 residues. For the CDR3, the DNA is TGTGCCACTGGACTAGGGTACGCGAACACCGGGGAGCTGTTTTTT. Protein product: CATGLGYANTGELFF.

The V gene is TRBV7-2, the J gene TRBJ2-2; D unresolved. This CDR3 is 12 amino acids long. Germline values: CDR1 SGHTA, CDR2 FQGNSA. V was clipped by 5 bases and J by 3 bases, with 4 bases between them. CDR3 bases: TGTGCCAGCAGCCGGTACACCGGGGAGCTGTTTTTT. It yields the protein CASSRYTGELFF.

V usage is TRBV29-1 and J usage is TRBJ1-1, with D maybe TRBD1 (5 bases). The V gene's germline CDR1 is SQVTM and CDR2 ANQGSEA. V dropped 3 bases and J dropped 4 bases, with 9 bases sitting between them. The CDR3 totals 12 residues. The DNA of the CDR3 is TGCAGCGTTGAGGGGAGGGGCACTGAAGCTTTCTTT. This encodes CSVEGRGTEAFF.

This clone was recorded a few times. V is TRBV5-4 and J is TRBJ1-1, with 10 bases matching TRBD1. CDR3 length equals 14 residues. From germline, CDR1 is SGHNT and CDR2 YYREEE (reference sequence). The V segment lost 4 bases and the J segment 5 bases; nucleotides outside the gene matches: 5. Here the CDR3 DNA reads TGTGCCAGCAGCCTGGACAGGGGGAGAACTGAAGCTTTCTTT. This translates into CASSLDRGRTEAFF.

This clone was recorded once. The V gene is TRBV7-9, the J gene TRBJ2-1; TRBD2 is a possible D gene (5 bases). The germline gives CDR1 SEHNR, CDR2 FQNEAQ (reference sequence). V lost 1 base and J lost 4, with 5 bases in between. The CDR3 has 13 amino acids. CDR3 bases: TGTGCCAGCAGCTTAGTAGCGTACAATGAGCAGTTCTTC. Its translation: CASSLVAYNEQFF.

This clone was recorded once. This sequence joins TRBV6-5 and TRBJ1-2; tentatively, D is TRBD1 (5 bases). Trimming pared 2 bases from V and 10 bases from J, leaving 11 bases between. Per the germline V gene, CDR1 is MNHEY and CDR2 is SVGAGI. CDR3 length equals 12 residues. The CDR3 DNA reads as TGTGCCAGCAGTTACCCAACCGGACACTACACCTTC. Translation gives CASSYPTGHYTF.

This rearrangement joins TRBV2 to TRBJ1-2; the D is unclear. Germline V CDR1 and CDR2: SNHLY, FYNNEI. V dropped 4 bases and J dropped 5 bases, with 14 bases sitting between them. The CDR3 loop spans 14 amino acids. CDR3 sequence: CASSGERTEYGYTF. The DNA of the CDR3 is TGTGCCAGCAGTGGAGAGCGGACGGAGTATGGCTACACCTTC.

The CDR3 DNA follows: TGTGCCAGCAGTTTCAGGGAAGGGGACATTCAGTACTTC. This sequence encodes CASSFREGDIQYF. The V call is TRBV11-2, the J call TRBJ2-4; weak D call: TRBD1 (5 bases). This CDR3 is 13 amino acids long. Between the trimmed V and J ends, which lost 6 bases and 8 bases, there was a span of 14 bases. The germline CDR1 and CDR2 sequences are SGHAT and FQNNGV.

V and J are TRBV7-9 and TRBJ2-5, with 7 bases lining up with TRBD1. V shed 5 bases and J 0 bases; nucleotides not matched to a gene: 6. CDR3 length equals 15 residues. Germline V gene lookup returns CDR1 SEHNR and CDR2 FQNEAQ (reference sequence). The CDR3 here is CASSRMGQHQETQYF. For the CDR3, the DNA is TGTGCCAGCAGCCGGATGGGACAGCACCAAGAGACCCAGTACTTC.

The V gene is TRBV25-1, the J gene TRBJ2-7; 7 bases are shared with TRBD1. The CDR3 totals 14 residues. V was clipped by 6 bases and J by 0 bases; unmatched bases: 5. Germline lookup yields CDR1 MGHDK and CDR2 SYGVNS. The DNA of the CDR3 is TGTGCCAGCAGCAACGGGGACAGCTCCTACGAGCAGTACTTC. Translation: CASSNGDSSYEQYF.

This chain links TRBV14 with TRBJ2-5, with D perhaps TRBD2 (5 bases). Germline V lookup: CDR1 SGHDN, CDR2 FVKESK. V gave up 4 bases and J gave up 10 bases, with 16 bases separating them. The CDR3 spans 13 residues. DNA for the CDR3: TGTGCCAGCAGCCGTTCAGTGGGCCGGGGCCAGTACTTC. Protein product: CASSRSVGRGQYF. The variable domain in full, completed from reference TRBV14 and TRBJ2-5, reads EAGVTQFPSHSVIEKGQTVTLRCDPISGHDNLYWYRRVMGKEIKFLLHFVKESKQDESGMPNNRFLAERTGGTYSTLKVQPAELEDSGVYFCASSRSVGRGQYFGPGTRLLVL.

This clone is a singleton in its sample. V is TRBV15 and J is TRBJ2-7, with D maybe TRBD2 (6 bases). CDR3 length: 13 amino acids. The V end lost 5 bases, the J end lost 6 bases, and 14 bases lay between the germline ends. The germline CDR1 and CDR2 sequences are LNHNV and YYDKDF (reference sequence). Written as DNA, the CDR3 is TGTGCCACCAGCGTCGGGAGAACCGGCGAGCAGTACTTC. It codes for CATSVGRTGEQYF. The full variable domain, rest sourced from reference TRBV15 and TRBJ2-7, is DAMVIQNPRYQVTQFGKPVTLSCSQTLNHNVMYWYQQKSSQAPKLLFHYYDKDFNNEADTPDNFQSRRPNTSFCFLDIRSPGLGDTAMYLCATSVGRTGEQYFGPGTRLTVT.